This TCR beta chain emerged from a study of T cell responses to AZD1222 COVID-19 vaccine. General study points: Unmutated variant regions are reportedly the target of nearly half of TCRs that are spike-specific. Baseline testing showed seropositivity in only five to seven AZD1222 recipients.

With regard to this clone: The antigen is unknown.

This CDR3 is built from 15 residues. Germline V gene data show CDR1 as SGHRS and CDR2 as YFSETQ. V lost 4 bases to trimming and J lost 0 bases, with 11 bases between them. Using immunoSEQ multiplex PCR, the repertoire was profiled, and TCRdb retains in-frame clones only, with some absent. Of about 110,000 clones listed, roughly 90% are singletons. This TCR was sampled from an adult in good health. The chain links TRBV5-1 to TRBJ1-3; D is possibly TRBD1 (5 bases). The sample here was peripheral blood, taken on day 0 of AZD1222 vaccination. The CDR3 loop is CASSRDGSSGNTIYF. CDR3 DNA: TGCGCCAGCAGCCGGGACGGGAGCTCTGGAAACACCATATATTTT.